This is a list of T cell receptor beta chains from one sample in a study of glioma-infiltrating T cells after dendritic cell vaccination. Sequenced by immunoSEQ multiplex PCR; TCRdb stores in-frame clones only, minus some. The profile shows 90,000 or so clones, 70% to 90% of them singletons. The sample here was blood, taken before dendritic cell vaccination. All receptors derive from a human donor with glioblastoma. CDR3s include the opening cysteine and the closing phenylalanine or tryptophan. D genes are given only for firm matches. The size entry is marked missing in some rows and otherwise reads once, few, many or a size class.

v_call	d_call	clone_size	j_call	cdr3_aa	cdr3_nt
TRBV5-1	TRBD1	few	TRBJ1-1	CASSLAGQGKNTEAFF	TGCGCCAGCAGCTTGGCGGGACAGGGGAAGAACACTGAAGCTTTCTTT
TRBV10-2	-	-	TRBJ1-1	CASSEPRRPGTEAFF	TGCGCCAGCAGTGAGCCCCGGCGACCCGGGACTGAAGCTTTCTTT
TRBV2	-	-	TRBJ1-5	CASSERAGNQPQHF	TGTGCCAGCAGTGAACGGGCAGGGAATCAGCCCCAGCATTTT
TRBV9	-	once	TRBJ2-3	CASSVGQSSTDTQYF	TGTGCCAGCAGCGTAGGACAGTCTAGCACAGATACGCAGTATTTT
TRBV7-2	TRBD1	-	TRBJ1-1	CASSPPGTGMNTEAFF	TGTGCCAGCAGCCCGCCCGGGACAGGAATGAACACTGAAGCTTTCTTT
TRBV6-6	-	once	TRBJ1-1	CASSYGRGGPNTEAFF	TGTGCCAGCAGTTACGGGAGGGGGGGCCCGAACACTGAAGCTTTCTTT
TRBV11-3	-	-	TRBJ1-1	CASSKTGNTEAFF	TGTGCCAGCTCAAAGACGGGGAACACTGAAGCTTTCTTT
TRBV27	-	-	TRBJ1-3	CASSLTGLGNTIYF	TGTGCCAGCAGTTTAACAGGGCTGGGAAACACCATATATTTT
TRBV5-4	-	-	TRBJ2-5	CASSSSLRRVQETQYF	TGTGCCAGCAGCTCCTCACTACGGCGTGTCCAAGAGACCCAGTACTTC
TRBV9	-	-	TRBJ1-3	CASSVDGGSSGNTIYF	TGTGCCAGCAGCGTGGATGGCGGAAGTTCTGGAAACACCATATATTTT
TRBV4-3	TRBD1	-	TRBJ2-5	CASSQDVRGQETQYF	TGCGCCAGCAGCCAAGACGTCAGGGGGCAGGAGACCCAGTACTTC
TRBV5-6	-	-	TRBJ2-1	CASSLQSSYNEQFF	TGTGCCAGCAGCTTACAGAGCTCCTACAATGAGCAGTTCTTC
TRBV9	-	-	TRBJ2-3	CASSPTSTDTQYF	TGTGCCAGCAGCCCGACTAGCACAGATACGCAGTATTTT
TRBV7-2	-	-	TRBJ1-4	CASSLSRANEKLFF	TGTGCCAGCAGCTTATCTCGGGCTAATGAAAAACTGTTTTTT
TRBV6-5	TRBD2	-	TRBJ2-7	CASSYGGLAREQYF	TGTGCCAGCAGTTACGGGGGACTAGCACGGGAGCAGTACTTC
TRBV5-5	-	-	TRBJ1-1	CASSLDYLGAFF	TGTGCCAGCAGCTTGGACTACCTGGGAGCTTTCTTT
TRBV7-8	TRBD1	-	TRBJ1-2	CASSLLLGQGAYGYTF	TGTGCCAGCAGCTTACTTCTGGGACAGGGGGCCTATGGCTACACCTTC
TRBV15	-	-	TRBJ1-6	CATSRDNSYNSPLHF	TGTGCCACCAGCAGAGACAACTCCTATAATTCACCCCTCCACTTT
TRBV5-4	TRBD2	-	TRBJ2-2	CASSWGLAGASNTGELFF	TGTGCCAGCAGCTGGGGACTAGCGGGGGCTTCGAACACCGGGGAGCTGTTTTTT